This TCR beta chain was found in a study of blood T cell repertoires in COVID-19. Background on the study: Sample material is recorded as cDNA or gDNA derived from T cells, B-cell-depleted T cells, or PBMCs.

V shed 4 bases and J shed 1 base, with 10 bases lying between them. This CDR3 is 14 amino acids long. The germline CDR1 and CDR2 sequences are MNHEY and SVGEGT. The data were produced by immunoSEQ multiplex PCR, yet TCRdb's version contains in-frame clones alone and is incomplete. The sample records 250,000 to 350,000 clones, roughly 90% being singletons. The TCR originated in a woman aged 25 to 45 with COVID-19, enrolled during active disease. The rearrangement uses TRBV6-2 or TRBV6-3 and TRBJ1-1, with D perhaps TRBD1 (6 bases). The source material was peripheral blood. For the CDR3, the DNA is TGTGCCAGCAGTTTGGGGGGGCGGAACACTGAAGCTTTCTTT. Translated: CASSLGGRNTEAFF.